This T cell receptor beta chain emerged from a study of OX40 agonist ivuxolimab in advanced cancers. Looking at the study overall: It was permissible to have had prior anti-PD-1, anti-PD-L1 or anti-CTLA-4 therapy, and approximately 38% had some.

General study results and limits: Also showing low normalized T-cell clonal expansion were some of the nonresponders. On average, CD8+ T cells showed a greater number of expanded clones than CD4+.

Repertoires were generated with immunoSEQ multiplex PCR, while TCRdb's copy carries only in-frame clones and drops some. Of some 19,000 clones listed, approximately 80% were seen once; the top ten hold approximately 19%. Per the germline V gene, CDR1 is SGHAT and CDR2 is FQNNGV. Trimming cost V 4 bases and J 0 bases, with 7 bases left between them. The CDR3 covers 14 residues. This clone qualifies as medium-sized. What it binds is unknown. Specimen: CD4+ or CD8+ T cells sorted from blood, collected in a trial of the OX40 agonist ivuxolimab. This clonotype was sampled from an adult with an advanced solid tumor such as melanoma, head and neck, liver or kidney cancer. The chain uses TRBV11-2 and TRBJ2-1, with D uncertain. CDR3 region: CASSSPNSYNEQFF. Here the CDR3 DNA reads TGTGCCAGCAGCTCCCCCAACTCCTACAATGAGCAGTTCTTC.